The 28 T cell receptor beta chains presented below share a single source sample, sequenced in a study of CD8+ T cells in alopecia areata. Described treatment: oral pan-JAK inhibitor, 5-10 mg twice daily. Following extraction, RNA underwent reverse transcription to cDNA, which served as the sequencing template. Here immunoSEQ multiplex PCR was the method, and the copy in TCRdb shows in-frame clones only, minus some. The table lists about 70,000 clones, about 30% of them singletons. This specimen was CD8+ T cells sorted from blood, taken at week 4, from a patient treated with tofacitinib. The source of these receptors is a human donor with alopecia areata.

The chain recombines TRBV7-9 with TRBJ2-7; 8 bases are a match to TRBD1. This CDR3 comprises 12 residues. Germline lookup yields CDR1 SEHNR and CDR2 FQNEAQ (reference sequence). V was clipped by 5 bases and J by 6 bases; unmatched bases: 3. DNA of the CDR3: TGTGCCAGCAGCCCGGACAGGGTCGAGCAGTACTTC. It codes for CASSPDRVEQYF.

The V call is TRBV23-1, the J call TRBJ2-5; TRBD1 aligns across 8 bases. TRBV23-1 is sorted into the ORF group, with uncertain function. The J segment lost 5 bases and the V segment lost 2 bases, leaving 7 bases of the junction unmatched. The CDR3 has 15 amino acids. The CDR3 reads CASSQGDRGYETQYF. The CDR3 nucleotides read TGCGCCAGCAGTCAAGGTGACAGGGGATACGAGACCCAGTACTTC.

V usage is TRBV29-1 and J usage is TRBJ2-1; D is uncertain. The CDR3 covers 13 residues. In germline, CDR1 is SQVTM, CDR2 ANQGSEA. Trimming cost V 1 base and J 10 bases, with 14 bases left between them. The CDR3 DNA follows: TGCAGCGTTGAAGGCCCACTTGCCCGAGAGCAGTTCTTC. It encodes CSVEGPLAREQFF.

V and J are TRBV30 and TRBJ1-3; the D gene is possibly TRBD1 (6 bases). Trimming cost V 0 bases and J 4 bases, with 13 bases left between them. The CDR3 contains 15 residues. The germline CDR1 and CDR2 sequences are GTSNPN and SVGIG (reference sequence). CDR3 residues: CAWSVLGGTGNTIYF. DNA of the CDR3: TGTGCCTGGAGTGTACTAGGAGGGACAGGAAACACCATATATTTT.

This rearrangement joins TRBV9 to TRBJ2-3; perhaps TRBD1 as D (6 bases). The CDR3 has 12 amino acids. Between the trimmed V and J ends, which lost 1 base and 8 bases, there was a span of 8 bases. Germline V gives CDR1 SGDLS, CDR2 YYNGEE. The CDR3 DNA follows: TGTGCCAGCAGCGTACTACAGGGTACGCAGTATTTT. Translation gives CASSVLQGTQYF.

The chain links TRBV29-1 to TRBJ1-2; maybe TRBD1 (5 bases). The ends were cut back, 7 bases at V and 6 bases at J, with 12 bases in the middle. The CDR3 is made up of 11 amino acids. Germline lookup yields CDR1 SQVTM and CDR2 ANQGSEA. The CDR3 loop is CSAPGTDGYTF. CDR3 nucleotides: TGCAGCGCCCCCGGGACGGATGGCTACACCTTC. Complete variable domain (other parts from reference TRBV29-1 and TRBJ1-2): SAVISQKPSRDICQRGTSLTIQCQVDSQVTMMFWYRQQPGQSLTLIATANQGSEATYESGFVIDKFPISRPNLTFSTLTVSNMSPEDSSIYLCSAPGTDGYTFGSGTRLTVV.

This chain joins TRBV5-1 and TRBJ2-1; D is unresolved. Germline V CDR1 and CDR2: SGHRS, YFSETQ. V was shortened by 2 bases and J by 6 bases, with 12 bases between the two germline ends. There are 14 residues in the CDR3. The CDR3, as DNA: TGCGCCAGCAGCTTAGTTGGGCCTGGCAATGAGCAGTTCTTC. The encoded protein is CASSLVGPGNEQFF.

This clone was seen repeatedly, ten times or more. The CDR3 bases are TGTGCCAGCAGCTCCTATGACCACTACGAGCAGTACTTC. It codes for CASSSYDHYEQYF. The V gene is TRBV7-9, the J gene TRBJ2-7; D gene unclear. V was clipped by 4 bases and J by 3 bases, with 10 bases between them. In germline, CDR1 is SEHNR, CDR2 FQNEAQ (reference sequence). This CDR3 spans 13 amino acids. Together with reference TRBV7-9 and TRBJ2-7, the CDR3 gives the full variable domain: DTGVSQNPRHKITKRGQNVTFRCDPISEHNRLYWYRQTLGQGPEFLTYFQNEAQLEKSRLLSDRFSAERPKGSFSTLEIQRTEQGDSAMYLCASSSYDHYEQYFGPGTRLTVT.

The V and J genes are TRBV20-1 and TRBJ2-2; D uncertain. CDR3 length: 11 residues. The germline V and J ends were trimmed by 3 bases and 7 bases, with 6 bases remaining between them. The germline CDR1 and CDR2 sequences are DFQATT and SNEGSKA (reference sequence). The CDR3 nucleotides are TGCAGTGCTAGCGGAAGCGGGGAGCTGTTTTTT. As protein: CSASGSGELFF.

This clone was detected a few times. The J gene is TRBJ2-7, the V gene TRBV29-1, with 9 bases fitting TRBD2. V was clipped by 5 bases and J by 3 bases; unmatched bases: 5. Germline V gene data show CDR1 as SQVTM and CDR2 as ANQGSEA. The CDR3 length is 13 residues. The CDR3 spells CSVYLAGFYEQYF. The CDR3 DNA reads TGCAGCGTTTATCTAGCGGGGTTCTACGAGCAGTACTTC.

The rearrangement links TRBV6-1 to TRBJ1-1; D unresolved. Germline loops: CDR1 MNHNS, CDR2 SASEGT. V was pared by 6 bases and J by 1 base, with 9 bases between. The CDR3 loop spans 13 amino acids. CDR3 coding DNA: TGTGCCAGCAGCGCGGACGCGAACACTGAAGCTTTCTTT. It codes for CASSADANTEAFF.

This clone was observed a handful of times. This chain links TRBV29-1 with TRBJ2-1; tentatively, D is TRBD2 (6 bases). CDR1 SQVTM and CDR2 ANQGSEA come from the germline V gene. The germline V and J ends were trimmed by 0 bases and 2 bases, with 14 bases remaining between them. This CDR3 has 16 residues. The CDR3 is CSVEDLGGSTYNEQFF. Here the CDR3 DNA reads TGCAGCGTTGAAGATCTCGGGGGTAGCACCTACAATGAGCAGTTCTTC.

This clone was seen a few times. The rearrangement uses TRBV7-9 and TRBJ2-5; TRBD2 agrees at 9 bases. The CDR3 is 16 amino acids. J lost 5 bases, V lost 5 bases, and 12 bases had no gene match. Germline values: CDR1 SEHNR, CDR2 FQNEAQ (reference sequence). The CDR3 coding sequence is TGTGCCAGCAGCACCGGCGCGGGAGGGCCCCACGAGACCCAGTACTTC. It yields the protein CASSTGAGGPHETQYF.

J is TRBJ2-1 and V is TRBV27; D call uncertain. Trimming cost V 6 bases and J 6 bases, with 6 bases left between them. Germline V gene sequence: CDR1 MNHEY, CDR2 SMNVEV (reference sequence). The CDR3 covers 11 residues. CDR3 coding DNA: TGTGCCAGCAGCTTAGCCAATGAGCAGTTCTTC. The encoded protein is CASSLANEQFF.

The sample holds one count of this clone. The chain links TRBV30 to TRBJ2-2, with 7 bases fitting TRBD2. The CDR3 runs 10 residues. The ends lost 8 bases at V and 8 bases at J; junction bases unmatched: 2. Germline values: CDR1 GTSNPN, CDR2 SVGIG (reference sequence). The CDR3 nucleotides are TGTGCCGGGGGAGGGGGGGAGCTGTTTTTT. It translates to CAGGGGELFF. Full variable domain (rest looked up from reference TRBV30 and TRBJ2-2): SQTIHQWPATLVQPVGSPLSLECTVEGTSNPNLYWYRQAAGRGLQLLFYSVGIGQISSEVPQNLSASRPQDRQFILSSKKLLLSDSGFYLCAGGGGELFFGEGSRLTVL.

The chain joins TRBV11-2 to TRBJ1-1, with D hard to call. V gave up 1 base and J gave up 8 bases, with 14 bases separating them. The CDR3 consists of 14 residues. Germline-derived CDR1 and CDR2 are SGHAT and FQNNGV. The CDR3 DNA is TGTGCCAGCAGCTTAGTAGATGAGCAACGGGAAGCTTTCTTT. Residues: CASSLVDEQREAFF.

This sequence joins TRBV4-1 and TRBJ2-6; no firm D call. V lost 4 bases and J lost 2, with 6 bases in between. Germline V CDR1 and CDR2: MGHRA, YSYEKL. This CDR3 region has 14 residues. The CDR3 protein is CASSLIAGANVLTF. The CDR3 DNA sequence: TGCGCCAGCAGCCTCATAGCTGGGGCCAACGTCCTGACTTTC.

The CDR3 DNA follows: TGTGCCAGCAGCACCCGGGACAGTGGGAGCGCGGAACTGTTTTTT. This sequence encodes CASSTRDSGSAELFF. V is TRBV7-9 and J is TRBJ1-4, with 7 positions matching TRBD1. The CDR3 runs to 15 residues. Trimming cost V 5 bases and J 12 bases; bases outside gene matches: 15. Germline V lookup: CDR1 SEHNR, CDR2 FQNEAQ (reference sequence).

This clone was seen a few times. The V call is TRBV29-1, the J call TRBJ2-1, with 14 bases fitting TRBD2. The CDR3 runs 14 residues. The ends lost 6 bases at V and 10 bases at J; junction bases unmatched: 8. Germline-derived CDR1 and CDR2 are SQVTM and ANQGSEA. This CDR3 is CSVETSGRAWEQFF. The CDR3 coding sequence is TGCAGCGTAGAGACTAGCGGGAGGGCCTGGGAGCAGTTCTTC.

This clone was counted at least ten times. The CDR3 DNA follows: TGTGCCAGCAGTCCCGCGGACAGGGGAGTTTACAATGAGCAGTTCTTC. Its translation: CASSPADRGVYNEQFF. The rearrangement links TRBV28 to TRBJ2-1; 9 bases agree with TRBD1. V lost 5 bases, J lost 4 bases, and 9 bases stayed unmatched. The CDR3 has 16 residues. The germline CDR1 and CDR2 sequences are MDHEN and SYDVKM.

This clone has a handful of counts. At one end, the junction sequence differs from germline, possibly due to a read error. This chain connects TRBV7-9 to TRBJ2-7; tentative D call: TRBD2 (5 bases). The germline gives CDR1 SEHNR, CDR2 FQNEAQ (reference sequence). CDR3 length equals 12 residues. For the CDR3, the DNA is TGTGCCAGCAGCCTAGCTTTCGACGAGCAGTACTTC. Translated, it gives CASSLAFDEQYF.

The chain employs TRBV4-1 and TRBJ1-5, with 7 positions matching TRBD1. Germline-derived CDR1 and CDR2 are MGHRA and YSYEKL. CDR3 length: 13 amino acids. The V segment lost 5 bases and the J segment 5 bases; nucleotides outside the gene matches: 3. In nucleotides, the CDR3 is TGCGCCAGCAGCTACACAGGGGATCAGCCCCAGCATTTT. Its translation is CASSYTGDQPQHF.

This clone was observed a few times. The genes are TRBV11-2 and TRBJ2-5, with 9 positions matching TRBD2. Germline assignment: CDR1 SGHAT and CDR2 FQNNGV. This CDR3 spans 16 amino acids. The junction had 10 bases not matched to a gene; V was cut back by 5 bases and J by 3 bases. The CDR3 sequence: CASSPWGSGREETQYF. The CDR3 nucleotides are TGTGCCAGCAGCCCATGGGGTAGCGGGAGAGAAGAGACCCAGTACTTC.

The table lists this clone with many counts. CDR3 region: CASSPSWTVDEQFF. The CDR3 DNA sequence: TGTGCCAGTAGTCCTAGTTGGACAGTGGATGAGCAGTTCTTC. The chain links TRBV19 to TRBJ2-1; D might be TRBD1 (6 bases). The V gene lost 5 bases and the J gene lost 8 bases, with 16 bases spanning the gap. Germline V gene sequence: CDR1 LNHDA, CDR2 SQIVND (reference sequence). The CDR3 spans 14 residues.

This clone was recorded a few times. The rearrangement joins TRBV5-1 to TRBJ2-7; unclear D gene. The V gene's germline CDR1 is SGHRS and CDR2 YFSETQ. The V end lost 4 bases, the J end lost 0 bases, and 17 bases lay between the germline ends. This CDR3 region has 16 residues. CDR3 DNA sequence: TGCGCCAGCAGCCCGATAGTAGTCCGGGCCTCCTACGAGCAGTACTTC. Encoded protein: CASSPIVVRASYEQYF.

This clone was seen a few times. The J gene is TRBJ2-1, the V gene TRBV27, with D possibly called TRBD1 or TRBD2 (5 bases each). Germline assignment: CDR1 MNHEY and CDR2 SMNVEV (reference sequence). This CDR3 region has 12 residues. Trimming took 2 bases from V and 8 from J, leaving 7 bases between them. This CDR3 reads CASSLGGHEQFF. For the CDR3, the DNA is TGTGCCAGCAGTTTAGGGGGTCATGAGCAGTTCTTC.

V gene TRBV29-1 combines with J gene TRBJ2-7, with 13 nucleotides matching TRBD2. This CDR3 contains 14 residues. The germline CDR1 and CDR2 sequences are SQVTM and ANQGSEA. V gave up 4 bases and J gave up 5 bases; unmatched junction bases: 5. For the CDR3, the DNA is TGCAGCGTTGCCGGACTAGCGGGAGTTCACGAGCAGTACTTC. Protein: CSVAGLAGVHEQYF.

The rearrangement links TRBV7-8 to TRBJ2-7; 10 nucleotides line up with TRBD2. V was pared by 4 bases and J by 6 bases, with 12 bases of the junction left unmatched. Per germline, CDR1 SGHVS and CDR2 FQNEAQ. The CDR3 length is 16 residues. CDR3 sequence (DNA): TGTGCCAGCAGCTCCCCCGGGCTAGCGGGAGTTCTCGAGCAGTACTTC. It encodes CASSSPGLAGVLEQYF.